One sample yielded the 18 T cell receptor beta chains listed below, sequenced in a study of shared clonotypes between healthy human individuals. Only in-frame clones appear in the TCRdb table, and some are missing; sequencing was by immunoSEQ multiplex PCR. The sample yields around 500,000 clones, about 79% seen once. Input material: PBMCs. The source is a middle-aged woman in good health. Some clones in this sample may be carry-over from other donors' samples.

This chain links TRBV7-3 with TRBJ1-3; D is ambiguous. The CDR3 is 16 amino acids. Trimming removed 4 bases from V and 8 bases from J, with 21 bases in between. Per the germline V gene, CDR1 is SGHTA and CDR2 is FQGTGA. CDR3 region: CASSSIGPQEVDTIYF. CDR3 nucleotides: TGTGCCAGCAGCTCGATCGGGCCCCAGGAGGTTGACACCATATATTTT.

This clone was seen only once. The rearrangement links TRBV10-2 to TRBJ1-5, with 7 positions matching TRBD1. V lost 7 bases and J lost 3; bases outside the gene matches: 33. The CDR3 spans 23 residues. Germline V gene data show CDR1 as WSHSY and CDR2 as SAAADI. CDR3: CASTHIGGRARTRGERFNQPQHF. CDR3 DNA sequence: TGCGCCAGCACCCATATAGGCGGGAGGGCGAGAACCAGGGGGGAAAGGTTCAATCAGCCCCAGCATTTT.

This rearrangement joins TRBV5-1 to TRBJ1-1, with D unresolved. The CDR3 contains 16 residues. V was trimmed by 3 bases and J by 0 bases, leaving 15 bases between them. Germline V gene lookup returns CDR1 SGHRS and CDR2 YFSETQ. The CDR3 protein is CASSSKKTNMNTEAFF. The CDR3 bases are TGCGCCAGCAGCTCGAAAAAGACAAACATGAACACTGAAGCTTTCTTT. Filled out from reference TRBV5-1 and TRBJ1-1, the complete variable domain reads KAGVTQTPRYLIKTRGQQVTLSCSPISGHRSVSWYQQTPGQGLQFLFEYFSETQRNKGNFPGRFSGRQFSNSRSEMNVSTLELGDSALYLCASSSKKTNMNTEAFFGQGTRLTVV.

In nucleotides, the CDR3 is TGTGCCAGCAGCTTAGAACCGGCAGGGTTGAGGACAGATACGCAGTATTTT. As protein: CASSLEPAGLRTDTQYF. V and J are TRBV7-9 and TRBJ2-3; D perhaps matches TRBD1 (5 bases). V was clipped by 1 base and J by 3 bases, with 17 bases between them. The CDR3 length is 17 residues. Germline CDR1 is SEHNR and CDR2 is FQNEAQ (reference sequence).

The chain employs TRBV28 and TRBJ1-5; D is uncertain. The CDR3 runs 15 residues. CDR1 is MDHEN and CDR2 is SYDVKM in the germline V gene. Trimming left V 3 bases short and J 7 bases short, with 16 bases between. In nucleotides, the CDR3 is TGTGCCAGCAGTTTGGCGGGGAGTGACGGACAGCCCCAGCATTTT. This gives the protein CASSLAGSDGQPQHF. The full variable domain, with the rest looked up from reference TRBV28 and TRBJ1-5, is DVKVTQSSRYLVKRTGEKVFLECVQDMDHENMFWYRQDPGLGLRLIYFSYDVKMKEKGDIPEGYSVSREKKERFSLILESASTNQTSMYLCASSLAGSDGQPQHFGDGTRLSIL.

The chain joins TRBV5-1 to TRBJ2-5; perhaps TRBD1 as D (5 bases). The germline V and J ends were trimmed by 1 base and 5 bases, with 18 bases remaining between them. Germline CDR1 SGHRS, CDR2 YFSETQ. This CDR3 is built from 16 residues. CDR3 bases: TGCGCCAGCAGCTTGTTATCTAGGGGATCGAGGGAGACCCAGTACTTC. It encodes CASSLLSRGSRETQYF.

A single count supports this clone. In DNA form, the CDR3 reads TGTGCCAGCAGTCCGGCCGAGGGAGCGGGCACCTCCTACGAGCAGTACTTC. Translation gives CASSPAEGAGTSYEQYF. This chain uses TRBV28 with TRBJ2-7; possibly TRBD2 for D (6 bases). Germline V gene data show CDR1 as MDHEN and CDR2 as SYDVKM. The CDR3 covers 17 residues. V was clipped by 5 bases and J by 0 bases, with 20 bases between them.

This rearrangement joins TRBV6-5 to TRBJ2-4; D might be TRBD1 (6 bases). In germline, CDR1 is MNHEY, CDR2 SVGAGI. The CDR3 consists of 13 residues. V lost 4 bases and J lost 9, with 13 bases in between. CDR3 nucleotides: TGTGCCAGCAGTTCACCAGGGGCGGTCATTCAGTACTTC. Residues: CASSSPGAVIQYF.

The chain couples TRBV27 to TRBJ2-1, with D perhaps TRBD1 or TRBD2 (5 bases each). V lost 1 base to trimming and J lost 4 bases, with 11 bases between them. This CDR3 spans 15 amino acids. The germline V gene encodes CDR1 MNHEY and CDR2 SMNVEV (reference sequence). The CDR3, as DNA: TGTGCCAGCAGTTTATTTGGGGGTCAATACAATGAGCAGTTCTTC. As protein: CASSLFGGQYNEQFF.

The V and J genes are TRBV7-2 and TRBJ2-7; 10 bases map to TRBD2. CDR1 and CDR2 from the germline V gene are SGHTA and FQGNSA. This CDR3 is built from 16 residues. V shed 1 base, J shed 1 base, and the junction held 4 bases outside the gene matches. The CDR3 DNA reads TGTGCCAGCAGCTTAGAAACTAGCGGGATTTCCTACGAGCAGTACTTC. Translated, it gives CASSLETSGISYEQYF.

This clone was recorded at least ten times. This same CDR3 is encoded by further DNA sequences in the sample. The chain employs TRBV7-2 and TRBJ1-2, with D hard to call. Germline CDR1 and CDR2: SGHTA and FQGNSA. The CDR3 has 13 amino acids. Trimming removed 1 base from V and 2 bases from J, with 5 bases in between. CDR3 protein: CASSLGANYGYTF. CDR3 nucleotide sequence: TGTGCCAGCAGCTTAGGGGCAAACTATGGCTACACCTTC.

This sequence joins TRBV9 and TRBJ2-3; perhaps TRBD2 as D (6 bases). Germline V CDR1 and CDR2: SGDLS, YYNGEE. V was clipped by 0 bases and J by 4 bases, with 9 bases between them. This CDR3 is built from 14 residues. Here the CDR3 DNA reads TGTGCCAGCAGCGTAGGCGGGAACTCAGATACGCAGTATTTT. Translation: CASSVGGNSDTQYF.

The chain couples TRBV14 to TRBJ2-3, with D uncertain. Germline-derived CDR1 and CDR2 are SGHDN and FVKESK. This CDR3 has 16 residues. V was shortened by 0 bases and J by 3 bases, with 13 bases between the two germline ends. CDR3 nucleotides: TGTGCCAGCAGCCAAGACCTTTACCCCCCAACAGATACGCAGTATTTT. Encoded protein: CASSQDLYPPTDTQYF.

Comments on this clone: This may be a read error, as it is one base from a much larger clone. The same CDR3 is also encoded by other DNA sequences in this sample. The genes are TRBV30 and TRBJ2-2; possible D gene TRBD2, 6 bases. The germline gives CDR1 GTSNPN, CDR2 SVGIG (reference sequence). CDR3 length: 15 residues. This CDR3 reads CAWSVREKDTGELFF. The CDR3 nucleotides read TGCGCCTGGAGTGTACGGGAGAAGGACACCGGGGAGCTGTTTTTT.

This clone was counted a single time. The gene calls are TRBV4-1 and TRBJ2-2; D may be TRBD2 (5 bases). Trimming pared 2 bases from V and 6 bases from J, leaving 16 bases between. CDR3 length: 16 residues. Germline V gene lookup returns CDR1 MGHRA and CDR2 YSYEKL. DNA of the CDR3: TGCGCCAGCAGCCAAAGAGGGCCCATACTTTCCGGGGAGCTGTTTTTT. Its translation is CASSQRGPILSGELFF.

The gene calls are TRBV7-9 and TRBJ1-4, with TRBD1 as a possible D gene (6 bases). Germline V CDR1 and CDR2: SEHNR, FQNEAQ (reference sequence). Trimming stripped 1 base from V and 8 bases from J, with 11 bases between. The CDR3 loop spans 14 amino acids. The CDR3 spells CASSLGTVQEKLFF. Here the CDR3 DNA reads TGTGCCAGCAGCTTAGGGACAGTTCAGGAAAAACTGTTTTTT.

This clone appeared a few times. The chain uses TRBV4-1 and TRBJ2-7; TRBD2 agrees at 11 bases. There are 16 residues in the CDR3. The germline V gene has CDR1 MGHRA and CDR2 YSYEKL. The trim removed 3 bases at V and 3 bases at J, leaving 7 bases unmatched. The CDR3 loop reads CASSQVSGRGLYEQYF. In DNA form, the CDR3 reads TGCGCCAGCAGCCAGGTTAGCGGGAGGGGCCTCTACGAGCAGTACTTC.

The V call is TRBV14, the J call TRBJ2-7, with 10 bases aligning to TRBD2. This CDR3 contains 14 residues. The V gene's germline CDR1 is SGHDN and CDR2 FVKESK. Trimming cost V 4 bases and J 2 bases; bases outside gene matches: 2. CDR3 DNA sequence: TGTGCCAGCAGCCGCAGCGGGAGGGCCTACGAGCAGTACTTC. This gives the protein CASSRSGRAYEQYF.